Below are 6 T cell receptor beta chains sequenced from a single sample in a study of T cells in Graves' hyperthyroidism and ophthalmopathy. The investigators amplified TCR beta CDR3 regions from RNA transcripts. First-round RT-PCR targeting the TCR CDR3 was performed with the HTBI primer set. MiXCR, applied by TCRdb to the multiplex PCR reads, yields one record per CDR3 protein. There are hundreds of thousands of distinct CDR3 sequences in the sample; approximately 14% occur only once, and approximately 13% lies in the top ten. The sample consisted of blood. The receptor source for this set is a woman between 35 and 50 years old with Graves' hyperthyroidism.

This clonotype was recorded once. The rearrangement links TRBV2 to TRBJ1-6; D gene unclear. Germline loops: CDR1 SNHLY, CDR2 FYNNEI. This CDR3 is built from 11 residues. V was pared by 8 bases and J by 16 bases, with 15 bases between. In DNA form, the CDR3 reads TGTGCCAGCGGATTACTACAATCGCTCCACTTT. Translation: CASGLLQSLHF.

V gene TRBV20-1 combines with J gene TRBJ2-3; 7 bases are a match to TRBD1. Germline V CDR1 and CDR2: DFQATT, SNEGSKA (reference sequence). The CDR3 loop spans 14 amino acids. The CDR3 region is CRPGTGDHTDTQYF. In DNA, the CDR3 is TGCAGGCCGGGTACAGGGGATCATACAGATACGCAGTATTTT.

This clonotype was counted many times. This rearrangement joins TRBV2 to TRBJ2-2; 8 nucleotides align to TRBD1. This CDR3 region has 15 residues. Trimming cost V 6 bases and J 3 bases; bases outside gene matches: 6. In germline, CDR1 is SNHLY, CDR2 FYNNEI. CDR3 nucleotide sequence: TGTGCCAGCAGGAAGGGACAGGAACACACCGGGGAGCTGTTTTTT. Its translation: CASRKGQEHTGELFF.

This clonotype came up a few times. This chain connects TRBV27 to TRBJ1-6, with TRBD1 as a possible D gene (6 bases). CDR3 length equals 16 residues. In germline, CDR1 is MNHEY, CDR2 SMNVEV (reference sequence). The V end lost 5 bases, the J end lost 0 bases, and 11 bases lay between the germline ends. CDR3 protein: CASSPGTSSYNSPLHF. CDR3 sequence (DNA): TGTGCCAGCAGTCCTGGGACAAGCTCCTATAATTCACCCCTCCACTTT.

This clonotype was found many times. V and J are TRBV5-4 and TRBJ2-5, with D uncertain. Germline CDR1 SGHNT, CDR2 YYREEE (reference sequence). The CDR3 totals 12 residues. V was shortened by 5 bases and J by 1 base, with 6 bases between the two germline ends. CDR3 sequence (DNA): TGTGCCAGCAGTTTTCCCCAAGAGACCCAGTACTTC. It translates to CASSFPQETQYF. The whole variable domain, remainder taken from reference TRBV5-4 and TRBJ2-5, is ETGVTQSPTHLIKTRGQQVTLRCSSQSGHNTVSWYQQALGQGPQFIFQYYREEENGRGNFPPRFSGLQFPNYSSELNVNALELDDSALYLCASSFPQETQYFGPGTRLLVL.

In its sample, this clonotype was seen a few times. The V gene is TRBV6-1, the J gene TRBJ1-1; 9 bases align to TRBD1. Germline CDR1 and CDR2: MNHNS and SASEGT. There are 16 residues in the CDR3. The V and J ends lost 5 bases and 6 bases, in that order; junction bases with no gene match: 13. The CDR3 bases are TGTGCCAGCAGTAACCCGTTCACCGGGACAGGGTCTGAAGCTTTCTTT. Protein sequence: CASSNPFTGTGSEAFF.